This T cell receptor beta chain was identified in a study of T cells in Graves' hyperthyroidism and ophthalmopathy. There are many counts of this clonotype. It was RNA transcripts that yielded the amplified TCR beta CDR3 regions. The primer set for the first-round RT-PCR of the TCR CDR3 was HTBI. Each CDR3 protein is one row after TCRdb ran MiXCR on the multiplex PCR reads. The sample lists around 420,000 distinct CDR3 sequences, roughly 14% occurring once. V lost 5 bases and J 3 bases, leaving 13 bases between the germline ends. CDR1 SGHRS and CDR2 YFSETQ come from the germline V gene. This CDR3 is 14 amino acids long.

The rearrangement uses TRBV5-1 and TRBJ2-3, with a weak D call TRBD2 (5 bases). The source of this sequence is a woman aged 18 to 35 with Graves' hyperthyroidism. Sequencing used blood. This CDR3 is CASSDTSDTDTQYF. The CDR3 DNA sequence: TGCGCCAGCAGTGACACTAGTGATACAGATACGCAGTATTTT.